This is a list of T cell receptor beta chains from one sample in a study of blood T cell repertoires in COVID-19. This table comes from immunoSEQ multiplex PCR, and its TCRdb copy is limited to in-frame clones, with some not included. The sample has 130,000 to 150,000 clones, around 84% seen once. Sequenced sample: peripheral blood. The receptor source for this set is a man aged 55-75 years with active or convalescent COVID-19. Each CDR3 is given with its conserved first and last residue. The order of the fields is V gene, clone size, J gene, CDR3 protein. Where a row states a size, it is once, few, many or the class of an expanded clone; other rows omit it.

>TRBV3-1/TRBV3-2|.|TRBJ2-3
CASSQDPRDTQYF
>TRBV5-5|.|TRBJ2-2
CASSLGRTNTGELFF
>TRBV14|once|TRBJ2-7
CASSLAQGTSGGQYF
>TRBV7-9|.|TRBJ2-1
CASSPRLASDNEQFF
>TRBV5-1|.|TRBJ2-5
CASSSNTGHGETQYF
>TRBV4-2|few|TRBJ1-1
CASSQGGQNTEAFF
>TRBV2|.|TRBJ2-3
CAMNRDYTQYF
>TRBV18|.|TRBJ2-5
CASSPYNRIQETQYF
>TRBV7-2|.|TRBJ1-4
CASSPEAGRSMGEKLFF
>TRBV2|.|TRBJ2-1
CASERSAYNEQFF
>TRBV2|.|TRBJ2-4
CASSEAPLGRGNIQYF
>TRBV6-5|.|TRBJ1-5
CASFEQYNQPQHF
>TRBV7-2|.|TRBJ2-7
CASSPSRLAGAGEQYF
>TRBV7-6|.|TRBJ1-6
CASSLGGRSNSPLHF
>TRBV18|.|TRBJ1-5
CASSPRSDNNQPQHF
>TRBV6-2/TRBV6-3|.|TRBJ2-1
CASSSRLAGGSNEQFF
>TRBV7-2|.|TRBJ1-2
CASSLDGVGGYTF
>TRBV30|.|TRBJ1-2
CAWISQGSDYGYTF
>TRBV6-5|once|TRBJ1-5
CASSAKPRDQPQHF
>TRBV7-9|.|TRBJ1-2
CASSSGQVLNYGYTF
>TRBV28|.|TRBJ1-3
CASSPGTGDLYSGNTIYF
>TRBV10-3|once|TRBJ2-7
CAVTTEVSSYEQYF
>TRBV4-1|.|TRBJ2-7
CASSQVFVTSGYEQYF
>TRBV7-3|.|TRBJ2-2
CASSPRLAGTGGELFF
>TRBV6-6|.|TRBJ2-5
CASSKQGRETQYF
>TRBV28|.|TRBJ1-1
CASPGQGPLNTEAFF
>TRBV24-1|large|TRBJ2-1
CATSDPRRTGGVHEQFF
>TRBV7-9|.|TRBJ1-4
CASSLRVNTGGEKLFF
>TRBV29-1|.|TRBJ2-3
CSVDRPGLIGTDTQYF
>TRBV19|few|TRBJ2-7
CARLAVGEGEQYF
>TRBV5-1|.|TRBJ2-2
CASSHGLAGPGELFF
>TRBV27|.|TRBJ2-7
CASSATGSRPYEQYF
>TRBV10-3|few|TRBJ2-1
CALRRDYRYYNEQFF
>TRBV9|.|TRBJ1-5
CASSAGTGPYQPQHF
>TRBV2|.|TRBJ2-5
CASTPDRGRETQYF
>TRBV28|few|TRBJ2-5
CASSPTLTGGLETQYF
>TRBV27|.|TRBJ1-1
CASTLTGNTEAFF
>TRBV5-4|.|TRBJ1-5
CASSSWTGDSNQPQHF
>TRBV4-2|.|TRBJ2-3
CASSPSLRAGDLGASSDTQYF
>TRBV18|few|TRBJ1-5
CASSLGTGSNQPQHF
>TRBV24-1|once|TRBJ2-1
CATSEAGPINEQFF
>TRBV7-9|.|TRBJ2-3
CASSSGDTDTQYF
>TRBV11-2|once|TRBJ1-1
CASRSDSLTEAFF